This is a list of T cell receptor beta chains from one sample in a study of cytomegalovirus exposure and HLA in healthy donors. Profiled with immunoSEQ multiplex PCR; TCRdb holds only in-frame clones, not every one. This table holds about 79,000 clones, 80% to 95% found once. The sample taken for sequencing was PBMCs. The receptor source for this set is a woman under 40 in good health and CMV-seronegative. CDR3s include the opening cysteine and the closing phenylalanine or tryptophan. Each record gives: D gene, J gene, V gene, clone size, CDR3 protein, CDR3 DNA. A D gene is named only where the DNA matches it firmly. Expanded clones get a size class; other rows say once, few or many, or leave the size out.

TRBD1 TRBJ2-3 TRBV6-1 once CASSTQGAWADTQYF TGTGCCAGCAGTACACAGGGGGCTTGGGCAGATACGCAGTATTTT
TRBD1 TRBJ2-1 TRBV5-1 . CASSGAGTGDREQFF TGCGCCAGCAGCGGAGCGGGGACAGGGGATCGTGAGCAGTTCTTC
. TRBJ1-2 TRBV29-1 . CSVGGELYGYTF TGCAGCGTTGGCGGAGAACTGTATGGCTACACCTTC
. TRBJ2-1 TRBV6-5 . CASSYGRLVGKEQFF TGTGCCAGCAGTTACGGGAGACTAGTGGGGAAAGAGCAGTTCTTC
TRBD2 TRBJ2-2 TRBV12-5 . CASGKGLAGVSTGELFF TGTGCTAGTGGAAAGGGACTAGCGGGGGTATCCACCGGGGAGCTGTTTTTT
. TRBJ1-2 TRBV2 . CASSYRRSNYGYTF TGTGCCAGCAGTTATCGGAGATCTAACTATGGCTACACCTTC
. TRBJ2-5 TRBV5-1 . CASSFSERTQQTQYF TGCGCCAGCAGCTTCAGTGAGCGGACCCAACAGACCCAGTACTTC
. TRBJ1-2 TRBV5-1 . CASSSGENTRGYTF TGCGCCAGCAGCTCAGGGGAGAATACGAGAGGCTACACCTTC
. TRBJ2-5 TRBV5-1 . CASSLALGEETQYF TGCGCCAGCAGCTTGGCTTTGGGAGAAGAGACCCAGTACTTC
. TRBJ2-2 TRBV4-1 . CASSQIWPSVTGELFF TGCGCCAGCAGCCAAATTTGGCCTAGCGTCACCGGGGAGCTGTTTTTT
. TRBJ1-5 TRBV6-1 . CASSPRSSQHF TGTGCCAGCAGCCCTAGGTCAAGCCAGCATTTT
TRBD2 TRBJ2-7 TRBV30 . CAYTGAGAREQYF TGTGCCTATACAGGAGCGGGAGCGCGGGAGCAGTACTTC
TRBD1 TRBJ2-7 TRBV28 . CASRIDRVEYEQYF TGTGCCAGCAGGATAGACAGGGTTGAGTACGAGCAGTACTTC
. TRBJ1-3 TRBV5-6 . CASSLGRLVSYSGNTIYF TGTGCCAGCAGCTTGGGCCGCCTGGTATCCTACTCTGGAAACACCATATATTTT
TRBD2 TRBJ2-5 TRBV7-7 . CASSFSGEKEETQYF TGTGCCAGCAGCTTTAGCGGGGAAAAAGAAGAGACCCAGTACTTC
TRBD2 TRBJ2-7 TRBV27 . CASGMGRGGEQYF TGTGCCTCAGGGATGGGGCGCGGGGGCGAGCAGTACTTC
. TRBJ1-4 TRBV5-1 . CASSSGQLANEKLFF TGCGCCAGCAGCTCCGGACAGCTAGCTAATGAAAAACTGTTTTTT
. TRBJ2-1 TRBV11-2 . CASSLRGMSSSYNEQFF TGTGCCAGCAGCTTACGAGGCATGTCGAGCTCCTACAATGAGCAGTTCTTC
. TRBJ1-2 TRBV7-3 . CASSPYREQNYGYTF TGTGCCAGCAGCCCATACAGGGAGCAAAACTATGGCTACACCTTC
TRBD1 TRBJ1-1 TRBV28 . CASSPQGQGVDEAFF TGTGCCAGCAGTCCCCAGGGACAGGGAGTTGATGAAGCTTTCTTT
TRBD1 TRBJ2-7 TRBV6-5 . CASRGGQGIYEQYF TGTGCCAGCAGGGGGGGACAGGGGATCTACGAGCAGTACTTC
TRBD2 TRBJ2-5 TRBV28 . CASSLGLAGGIQETQYF TGTGCCAGCAGTTTGGGACTAGCGGGAGGAATACAAGAGACCCAGTACTTC
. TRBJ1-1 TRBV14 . CASSGKRPQNTEAFF TGTGCCAGCAGCGGAAAGAGGCCACAGAACACTGAAGCTTTCTTT
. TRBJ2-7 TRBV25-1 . CASSEEQPPYEQYF TGTGCCAGCAGTGAAGAACAGCCACCCTACGAGCAGTACTTC
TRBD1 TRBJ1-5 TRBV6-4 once CASRETPTGGYQPQHF TGTGCCAGCAGGGAAACGCCGACAGGGGGTTATCAGCCCCAGCATTTT
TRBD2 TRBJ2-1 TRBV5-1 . CASSTAGLAYNEQFF TGCGCCAGCAGCACGGCGGGACTAGCGTACAATGAGCAGTTCTTC
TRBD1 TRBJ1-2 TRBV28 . CASSSPGGTGEGANYGYTF TGTGCCAGCAGTTCGCCCGGGGGGACAGGGGAGGGGGCTAACTATGGCTACACCTTC
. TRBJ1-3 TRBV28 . CASSLDGRNTIYF TGTGCCAGCAGTTTAGATGGGCGAAACACCATATATTTT
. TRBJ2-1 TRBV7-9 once CASSSGSFRGNEQFF TGTGCCAGCAGCTCGGGCTCTTTCAGGGGAAATGAGCAGTTCTTC
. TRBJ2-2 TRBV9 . CASSPRWVGRGNTGELFF TGTGCCAGCAGCCCGCGATGGGTGGGGCGGGGTAACACCGGGGAGCTGTTTTTT
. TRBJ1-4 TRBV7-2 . CTSSPTGTNEKLFF TGTACCAGCAGCCCAACGGGGACTAATGAAAAACTGTTTTTT
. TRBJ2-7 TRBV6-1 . CASSEAGRGSTYEQYF TGTGCCAGCAGTGAAGCGGGCAGGGGTAGCACCTACGAGCAGTACTTC
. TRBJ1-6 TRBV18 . CASSPVVLLNSPLHF TGTGCCAGCTCACCAGTAGTACTACTAAATTCACCCCTCCACTTT
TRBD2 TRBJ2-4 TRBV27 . CASSLHGSGDKNIQYF TGTGCCAGCAGTTTACACGGGAGCGGGGACAAAAACATTCAGTACTTC
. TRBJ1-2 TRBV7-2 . CASSPTDIYGYTF TGTGCCAGCAGTCCAACAGATATCTATGGCTACACCTTC
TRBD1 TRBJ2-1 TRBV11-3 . CASSGQGTGDNEQFF TGTGCCAGCAGCGGACAGGGTACGGGAGACAATGAGCAGTTCTTC
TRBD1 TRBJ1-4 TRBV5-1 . CASSPRTGEGEKLFF TGCGCCAGCAGCCCTAGGACAGGGGAAGGAGAAAAACTGTTTTTT
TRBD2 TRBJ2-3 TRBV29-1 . CSVVPSGNTDTQYF TGCAGCGTTGTCCCTAGCGGAAACACAGATACGCAGTATTTT
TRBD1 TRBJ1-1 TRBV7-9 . CASSSGQGTYRNTEAFF TGTGCCAGCAGCTCCGGACAGGGGACGTATCGGAACACTGAAGCTTTCTTT
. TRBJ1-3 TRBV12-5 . CASSLQETGGLSGNTIYF TGTGCTAGCTCATTACAAGAAACGGGGGGGCTGTCTGGAAACACCATATATTTT
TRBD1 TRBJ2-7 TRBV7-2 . CASSPRQGLSSYEQYF TGTGCCAGCAGCCCGCGACAGGGATTAAGCTCCTACGAGCAGTACTTC
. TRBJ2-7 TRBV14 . CASSQGGVLYEQYF TGTGCCAGCAGCCAAGGAGGCGTCCTCTACGAGCAGTACTTC
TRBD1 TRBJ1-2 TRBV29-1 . CSVGEGGSGYTF TGCAGCGTTGGTGAAGGGGGCTCTGGCTACACCTTC
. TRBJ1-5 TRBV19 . CASSTLVAGSNQPQHF TGTGCCAGTAGCACCCTCGTGGCAGGGAGCAATCAGCCCCAGCATTTT
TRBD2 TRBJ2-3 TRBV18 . CASSPFAGLAGMSDTQYF TGTGCCAGCTCACCTTTTGCCGGACTAGCGGGAATGTCAGATACGCAGTATTTT
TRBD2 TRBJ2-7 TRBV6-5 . CASSRGLEFEQYF TGTGCCAGCAGTAGGGGACTAGAGTTCGAGCAGTACTTC
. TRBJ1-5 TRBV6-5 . CASSYNSNQPQHF TGTGCCAGCAGTTATAATAGCAATCAGCCCCAGCATTTT
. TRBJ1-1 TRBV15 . CATSRVAGLTEAFF TGTGCCACCAGCAGAGTGGCGGGGCTGACTGAAGCTTTCTTT
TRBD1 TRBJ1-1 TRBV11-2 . CASSSEGADREAFF TGTGCCAGCAGTTCTGAGGGGGCCGACCGTGAAGCTTTCTTT
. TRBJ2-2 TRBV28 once CASSLSGAGTGELFF TGTGCCAGCAGTTTATCTGGGGCCGGGACCGGGGAGCTGTTTTTT
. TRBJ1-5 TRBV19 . CASSPVYNQPQHF TGTGCCAGTAGTCCCGTCTACAATCAGCCCCAGCATTTT
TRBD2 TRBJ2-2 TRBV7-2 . CASRPSGSGGTTGELFF TGTGCCAGCAGGCCCTCGGGAAGCGGGGGGACCACCGGGGAGCTGTTTTTT
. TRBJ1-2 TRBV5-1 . CASSPGEYYGYTF TGCGCCAGCAGCCCAGGGGAATACTATGGCTACACCTTC